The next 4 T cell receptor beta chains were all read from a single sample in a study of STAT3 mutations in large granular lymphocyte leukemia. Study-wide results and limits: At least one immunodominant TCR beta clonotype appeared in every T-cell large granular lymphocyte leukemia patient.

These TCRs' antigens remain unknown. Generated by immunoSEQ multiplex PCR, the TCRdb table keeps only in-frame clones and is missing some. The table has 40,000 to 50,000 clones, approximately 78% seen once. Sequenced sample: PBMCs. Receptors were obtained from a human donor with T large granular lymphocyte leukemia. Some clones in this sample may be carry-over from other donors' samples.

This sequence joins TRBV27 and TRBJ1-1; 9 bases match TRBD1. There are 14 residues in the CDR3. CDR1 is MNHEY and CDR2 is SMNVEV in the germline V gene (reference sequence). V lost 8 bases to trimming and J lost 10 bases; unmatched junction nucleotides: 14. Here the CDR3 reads CASRPRDRASGAFF. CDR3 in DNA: TGTGCCAGCCGCCCCCGGGACAGGGCCTCGGGAGCTTTCTTT.

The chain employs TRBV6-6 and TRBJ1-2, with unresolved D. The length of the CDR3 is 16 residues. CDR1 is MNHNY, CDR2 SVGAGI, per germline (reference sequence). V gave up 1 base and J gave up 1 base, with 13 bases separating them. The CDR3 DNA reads TGTGCCAGCAGTTACTTTGCCCAGGTCCATAACTATGGCTACACCTTC. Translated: CASSYFAQVHNYGYTF.

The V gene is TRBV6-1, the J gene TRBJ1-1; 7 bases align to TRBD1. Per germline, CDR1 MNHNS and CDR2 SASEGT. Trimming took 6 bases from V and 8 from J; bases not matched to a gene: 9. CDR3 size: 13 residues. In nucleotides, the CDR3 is TGTGCCAGCAGCCTCTACAGGGGATTCGAAGCTTTCTTT. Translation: CASSLYRGFEAFF.

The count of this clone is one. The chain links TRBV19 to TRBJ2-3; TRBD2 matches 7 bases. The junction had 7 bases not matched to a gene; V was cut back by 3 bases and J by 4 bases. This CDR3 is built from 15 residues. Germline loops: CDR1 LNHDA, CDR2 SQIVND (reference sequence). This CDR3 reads CASSIDLAEADTQYF. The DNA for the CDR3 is TGTGCCAGTAGTATTGATCTAGCGGAGGCAGATACGCAGTATTTT.